This TCR beta chain was sequenced for a study of STAT3 mutations in large granular lymphocyte leukemia. At the level of the study: Among longitudinally sequenced T-LGLL patients, roughly half had canonical activating STAT3 mutations detected. Notes on the study in general: Every T-LGLL patient had at least one immunodominant TCRbeta clonotype. Clonal expansion was inferred from other time points because no sample existed at each clone's first appearance. Sampling intervals varied between patients and samples.

This clone appeared a single time. What it recognizes is unknown. The V gene's germline CDR1 is KGHSH and CDR2 LQKENI. The V end was cut by 4 bases, the J end by 0 bases, with 10 bases between. The CDR3 consists of 14 residues. Average productive template count per sample was 40,000 to 45,000. Profiled with immunoSEQ multiplex PCR; TCRdb holds only in-frame clones, not every one. The sample includes more than 6,500 clones, roughly three quarters seen only once; the top ten take 20% to 30%. The sample taken for sequencing was peripheral blood mononuclear cells. The rearrangement joins TRBV18 to TRBJ2-7; D is undetermined. This TCR was recovered from a woman in her thirties or forties with T-cell large granular lymphocyte leukemia. Some clones in this sample may be carry-over from other donors' samples. CDR3 sequence reads: CASSLEARSYEQYF. For the CDR3, the DNA is TGTGCCAGCTCACTCGAGGCGCGCTCCTACGAGCAGTACTTC. The full variable domain, in which reference TRBV18 and TRBJ2-7 provide the parts outside the CDR3, is NAGVMQNPRHLVRRRGQEARLRCSPMKGHSHVYWYRQLPEEGLKFMVYLQKENIIDESGMPKERFSAEFPKEGPSILRIQQVVRGDSAAYFCASSLEARSYEQYFGPGTRLTVT.